The rows below give T cell receptor beta chains drawn from one sample of a study of glioma-infiltrating T cells after dendritic cell vaccination. The data were produced by immunoSEQ multiplex PCR, yet TCRdb's version contains in-frame clones alone and is incomplete. The sample carries around 87,000 clones, over 80% recorded once. Sequenced here: blood, sampled after dendritic cell vaccination. These receptors were collected from a human donor with glioblastoma. Both conserved end residues are part of each CDR3. The D gene is left open where the match is weak. Size tells how often a clone was seen (once, few, many) or the class of an expanded clone, and some rows leave it out.

-	16	TRBJ1-1	TRBV9	-	CASSVGASGVGTEAFF	TGTGCCAGCAGCGTAGGCGCTTCAGGGGTAGGCACTGAAGCTTTCTTT
TRBD1	14	TRBJ2-7	TRBV7-2	-	CASSVGTGNYEQYF	TGTGCCAGCAGCGTAGGGACAGGTAACTACGAGCAGTACTTC
TRBD1	15	TRBJ1-1	TRBV28	-	CASSGQTGENTEAFF	TGTGCCAGCAGTGGACAGACAGGGGAGAACACTGAAGCTTTCTTT
TRBD1	14	TRBJ2-7	TRBV15	few	CATSRDRTGSEQYF	TGTGCCACCAGCAGAGATCGGACAGGGAGTGAGCAGTACTTC
-	13	TRBJ1-2	TRBV7-3	-	CASSPGQNHGYTF	TGTGCCAGCAGCCCCGGACAGAACCATGGCTACACCTTC
TRBD1	14	TRBJ2-7	TRBV10-1	-	CASSSAGQGNEQYF	TGCGCCAGCAGTTCCGCGGGACAGGGAAACGAGCAGTACTTC
-	13	TRBJ1-1	TRBV9	-	CASTNINAGEAFF	TGTGCCAGCACCAACATAAACGCGGGTGAAGCTTTCTTT
TRBD1	15	TRBJ1-1	TRBV6-5	-	CASRSTGGQTHEAFF	TGTGCCAGCAGGTCTACAGGGGGGCAAACTCATGAAGCTTTCTTT
-	16	TRBJ1-1	TRBV19	-	CASSIRHRVPFNEAFF	TGTGCCAGTAGTATTAGGCACAGGGTGCCTTTTAATGAAGCTTTCTTT
-	15	TRBJ1-2	TRBV2	-	CASSGSPIQGYGYTF	TGTGCCAGCAGTGGGTCCCCCATCCAGGGTTATGGCTACACCTTC
-	15	TRBJ2-7	TRBV5-4	-	CASSPPWGDSYEQYF	TGTGCCAGCAGCCCGCCCTGGGGGGATTCCTACGAGCAGTACTTC
TRBD1	14	TRBJ1-5	TRBV19	-	CASSAQGVGQPQHF	TGTGCCAGTAGTGCACAGGGGGTAGGGCAGCCCCAGCATTTT
-	15	TRBJ1-5	TRBV6-5	-	CASRAAGGGNQPQHF	TGTGCCAGCAGAGCCGCGGGCGGTGGCAATCAGCCCCAGCATTTT
-	16	TRBJ2-3	TRBV7-8	-	CASSYPRYQGADTQYF	TGTGCCAGCAGCTATCCCAGGTACCAAGGGGCAGATACGCAGTATTTT
TRBD1	16	TRBJ2-2	TRBV5-6	few	CASSRGTGGITGELFF	TGTGCCAGCAGCCGGGGGACAGGGGGCATCACCGGGGAGCTGTTTTTT
TRBD1	17	TRBJ1-1	TRBV19	-	CASSPRDSGSTGTEAFF	TGTGCCAGTAGTCCTCGGGACAGTGGATCGACGGGCACTGAAGCTTTCTTT
TRBD1	14	TRBJ1-4	TRBV19	once	CASSFGTVNEKLFF	TGTGCCAGTAGTTTCGGGACAGTTAATGAAAAACTGTTTTTT
TRBD1	15	TRBJ1-1	TRBV5-1	-	CASGSGYRGDTEAFF	TGCGCCAGCGGTTCAGGATACAGGGGAGATACTGAAGCTTTCTTT
TRBD2	17	TRBJ2-1	TRBV9	-	CASSVRGGGSSYNEQFF	TGTGCCAGCAGCGTACGTGGCGGGGGGTCTTCCTACAATGAGCAGTTCTTC
-	18	TRBJ1-4	TRBV5-6	-	CASSLVRGAMGTNEKLFF	TGTGCCAGCAGCTTGGTCCGGGGGGCGATGGGAACTAATGAAAAACTGTTTTTT
-	14	TRBJ1-1	TRBV4-1	-	CASSQPTRDTEAFF	TGCGCCAGCAGCCAACCCACTCGGGACACTGAAGCTTTCTTT
TRBD1	14	TRBJ2-7	TRBV18	-	CASSPAGQAYEQYF	TGTGCCAGCTCACCGGCCGGACAGGCCTACGAGCAGTACTTC
-	15	TRBJ2-2	TRBV7-2	-	CASSLSVQGTGELFF	TGTGCCAGCAGCTTAAGTGTACAGGGCACCGGGGAGCTGTTTTTT
-	14	TRBJ2-5	TRBV7-6	-	CASILEGGQETQYF	TGTGCCAGCATTCTAGAGGGAGGCCAAGAGACCCAGTACTTC
TRBD1	12	TRBJ1-1	TRBV18	-	CASSPDREVAFF	TGTGCCAGCTCCCCTGACAGGGAGGTAGCTTTCTTT
TRBD2	16	TRBJ2-2	TRBV7-2	-	CASSLTAAGEGGELFF	TGTGCCAGCAGCTTAACGGCCGCGGGGGAGGGCGGGGAGCTGTTTTTT
-	15	TRBJ1-6	TRBV13	once	CASSLVGAPNSPLHF	TGTGCCAGCAGCTTAGTAGGAGCTCCTAATTCACCCCTCCACTTT
-	14	TRBJ1-3	TRBV5-5	-	CASSLQISGNTIYF	TGTGCCAGCAGCTTACAGATCTCTGGAAACACCATATATTTT
TRBD2	11	TRBJ2-1	TRBV2	-	CASRTSNEQFF	TGTGCCAGCCGGACTAGTAATGAGCAGTTCTTC
-	13	TRBJ2-6	TRBV30	-	CAWSGFGANVLTF	TGTGCCTGGTCAGGGTTCGGGGCCAACGTCCTGACTTTC
TRBD2	15	TRBJ2-7	TRBV5-1	once	CASSLANGEGYEQYF	TGCGCCAGCAGCTTGGCTAATGGGGAGGGCTACGAGCAGTACTTC
-	14	TRBJ1-3	TRBV6-5	-	CASSFSMSSSTIYF	TGTGCCAGCAGTTTTTCCATGTCGAGTAGCACCATATATTTT
TRBD1	13	TRBJ1-2	TRBV5-5	once	CASSFNLQGGYTF	TGTGCCAGCAGCTTTAATCTACAGGGGGGCTACACCTTC
TRBD1	17	TRBJ1-2	TRBV7-2	-	CASTTPGTVLANYGYTF	TGTGCCAGCACCACTCCCGGGACAGTATTAGCTAACTATGGCTACACCTTC
-	17	TRBJ1-2	TRBV4-1	-	CASSQDPPPRGDYGYTF	TGCGCCAGCAGCCAAGATCCCCCCCCACGGGGGGACTATGGCTACACCTTC
TRBD2	15	TRBJ2-5	TRBV9	-	CASSSIAGAGETQYF	TGTGCCAGCAGCTCAATAGCGGGGGCCGGCGAGACCCAGTACTTC